This record covers a single T cell receptor beta chain. This record comes from a study of cytomegalovirus exposure and HLA in healthy donors. The PCR ran on 60 Vbeta and 13 Jbeta primers. Sequencing was performed with immunoSEQ multiplex PCR; in TCRdb, only in-frame clones are kept and a portion is missing. Here the sample spans about 92,000 clones, roughly 70% being singletons. This receptor was identified in a woman aged 18-35 years in good health and CMV-seropositive. Sequencing input: PBMCs.

CDR3 nucleotides: TGCGCCAGCAGCCACGAGGGAGCGAAAACTGAAGCTTTCTTT. It specifies CASSHEGAKTEAFF. This chain links TRBV4-1 with TRBJ1-1, with D unclear. This CDR3 comprises 14 residues. Germline-derived CDR1 and CDR2 are MGHRA and YSYEKL. With 3 bases removed from V and 5 bases from J, the gap between germline ends came to 13 bases.